This T cell receptor (beta chain) comes out of a study of blood T cell repertoires in COVID-19. Background on the study: Samples representing acute and convalescent COVID-19 were sourced from the United States, Italy and Spain.

The CDR3 totals 15 residues. Germline CDR1 and CDR2: SGHRS and YFSETQ. Trimming took 4 bases from V and 0 from J, leaving 11 bases between them. Generated by immunoSEQ multiplex PCR, the TCRdb table keeps only in-frame clones and is missing some. This repertoire shows about 95,000 clones, 89% found once; its top ten account for more than 3%. The sequenced sample consisted of peripheral blood. The TCR was taken from a woman in her 70s with acute or convalescent COVID-19. V and J are TRBV5-1 and TRBJ1-3, with D unresolved. CDR3 bases: TGCGCCAGCAGCGGCGGGATAAACTCTGGAAACACCATATATTTT. This gives the protein CASSGGINSGNTIYF.